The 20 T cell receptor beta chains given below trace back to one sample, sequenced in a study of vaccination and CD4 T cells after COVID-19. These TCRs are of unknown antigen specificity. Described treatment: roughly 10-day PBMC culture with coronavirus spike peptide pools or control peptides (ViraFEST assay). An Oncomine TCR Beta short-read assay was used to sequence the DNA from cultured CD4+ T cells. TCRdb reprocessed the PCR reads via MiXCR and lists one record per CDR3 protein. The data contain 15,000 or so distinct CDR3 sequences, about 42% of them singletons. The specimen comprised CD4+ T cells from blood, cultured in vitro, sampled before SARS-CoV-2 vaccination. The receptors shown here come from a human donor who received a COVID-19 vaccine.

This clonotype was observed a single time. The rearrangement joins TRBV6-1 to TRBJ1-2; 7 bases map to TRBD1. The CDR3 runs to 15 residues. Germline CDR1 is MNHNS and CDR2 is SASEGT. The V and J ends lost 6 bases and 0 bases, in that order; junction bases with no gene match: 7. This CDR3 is CASRETGAANYGYTF. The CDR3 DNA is TGTGCCAGCAGGGAAACAGGGGCGGCTAACTATGGCTACACCTTC.

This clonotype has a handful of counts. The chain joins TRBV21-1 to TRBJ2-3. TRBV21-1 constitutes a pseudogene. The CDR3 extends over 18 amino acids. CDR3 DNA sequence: TGTGCCAGCAGCAAACTTTGGTCTAGATATCGTCGCACAGATACGCAGTATTTT. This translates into CASSKLWSRYRRTDTQYF.

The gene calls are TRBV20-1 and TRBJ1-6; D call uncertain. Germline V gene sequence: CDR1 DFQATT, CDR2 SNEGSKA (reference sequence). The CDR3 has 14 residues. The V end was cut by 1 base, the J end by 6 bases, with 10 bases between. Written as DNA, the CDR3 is TGCAGTGCTAGAGGCCTAGAACTTAATTCACCCCTCCACTTT. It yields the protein CSARGLELNSPLHF.

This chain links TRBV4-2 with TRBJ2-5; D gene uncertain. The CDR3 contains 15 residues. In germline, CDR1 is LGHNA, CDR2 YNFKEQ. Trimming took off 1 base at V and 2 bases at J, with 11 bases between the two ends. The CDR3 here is CASSQAVGKQETQYF. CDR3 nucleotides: TGTGCCAGCAGCCAAGCGGTGGGGAAACAAGAGACCCAGTACTTC.

The CDR3, as DNA: TGTGCCAGCAGTAGTCTTAATTCACCCCTCCACTTT. As protein: CASSSLNSPLHF. The chain links TRBV6-1 to TRBJ1-6; no firm D call. The germline CDR1 and CDR2 sequences are MNHNS and SASEGT. This CDR3 region has 12 residues. Between the trimmed V and J ends, which lost 5 bases and 6 bases, there was a span of 5 bases.

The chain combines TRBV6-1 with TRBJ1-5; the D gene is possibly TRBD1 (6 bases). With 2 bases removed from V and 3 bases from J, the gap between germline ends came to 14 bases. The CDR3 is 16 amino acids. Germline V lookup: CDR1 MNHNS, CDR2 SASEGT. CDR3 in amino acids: CASSEQPGVVNQPQHF. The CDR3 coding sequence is TGTGCCAGCAGTGAACAGCCAGGGGTTGTCAATCAGCCCCAGCATTTT.

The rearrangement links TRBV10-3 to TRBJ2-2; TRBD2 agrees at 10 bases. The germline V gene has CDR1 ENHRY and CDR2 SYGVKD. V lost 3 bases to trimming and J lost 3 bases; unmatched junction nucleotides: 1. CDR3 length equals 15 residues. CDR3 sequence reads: CAISDLAGDTGELFF. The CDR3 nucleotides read TGTGCCATCAGTGATCTAGCGGGGGACACCGGGGAGCTGTTTTTT.

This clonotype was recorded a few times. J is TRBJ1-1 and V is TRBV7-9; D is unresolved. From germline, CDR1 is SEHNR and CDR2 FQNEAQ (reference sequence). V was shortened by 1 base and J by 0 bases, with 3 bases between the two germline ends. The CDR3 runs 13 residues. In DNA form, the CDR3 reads TGTGCCAGCAGCTTAGTGATGAACACTGAAGCTTTCTTT. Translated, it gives CASSLVMNTEAFF.

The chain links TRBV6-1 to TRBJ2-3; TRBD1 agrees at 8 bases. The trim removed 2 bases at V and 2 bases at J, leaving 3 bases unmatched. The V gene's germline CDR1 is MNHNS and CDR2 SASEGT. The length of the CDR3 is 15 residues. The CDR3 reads CASSEQDRDTDTQYF. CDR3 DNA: TGTGCCAGCAGTGAACAGGACAGGGACACAGATACGCAGTATTTT.

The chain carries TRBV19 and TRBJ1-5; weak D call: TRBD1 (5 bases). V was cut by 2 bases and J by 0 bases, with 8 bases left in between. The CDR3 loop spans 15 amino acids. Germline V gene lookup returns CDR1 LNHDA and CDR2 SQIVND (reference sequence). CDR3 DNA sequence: TGTGCCAGTAGTATACAGGGCCGTAGCAATCAGCCCCAGCATTTT. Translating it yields CASSIQGRSNQPQHF.

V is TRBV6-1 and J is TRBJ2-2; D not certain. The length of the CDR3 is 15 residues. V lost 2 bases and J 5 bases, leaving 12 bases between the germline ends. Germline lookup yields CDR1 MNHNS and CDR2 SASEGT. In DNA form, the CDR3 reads TGTGCCAGCAGTGAAATGAGACATCGGACCGGGGAGCTGTTTTTT. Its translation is CASSEMRHRTGELFF.

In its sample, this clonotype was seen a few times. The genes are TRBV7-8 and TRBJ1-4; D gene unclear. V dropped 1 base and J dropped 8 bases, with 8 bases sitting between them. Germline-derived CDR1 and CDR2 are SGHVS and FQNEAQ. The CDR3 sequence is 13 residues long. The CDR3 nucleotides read TGTGCCAGCAGCTTAGGGGGATACGAAAAACTGTTTTTT. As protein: CASSLGGYEKLFF.

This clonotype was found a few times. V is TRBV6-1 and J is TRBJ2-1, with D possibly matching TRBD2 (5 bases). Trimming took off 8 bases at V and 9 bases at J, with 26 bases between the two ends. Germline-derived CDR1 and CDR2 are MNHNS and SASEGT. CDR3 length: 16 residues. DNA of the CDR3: TGTGCCAGCCAACCCAGACTAAGTCCGGACTTCGGTGAGCAGTTCTTC. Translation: CASQPRLSPDFGEQFF.

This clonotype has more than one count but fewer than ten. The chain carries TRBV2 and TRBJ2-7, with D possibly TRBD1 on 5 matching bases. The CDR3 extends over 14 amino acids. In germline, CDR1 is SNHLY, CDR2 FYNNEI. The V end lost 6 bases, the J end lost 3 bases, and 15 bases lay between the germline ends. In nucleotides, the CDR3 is TGTGCCAGCAGACCCCGACAGAGAAGCTACGAGCAGTACTTC. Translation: CASRPRQRSYEQYF.

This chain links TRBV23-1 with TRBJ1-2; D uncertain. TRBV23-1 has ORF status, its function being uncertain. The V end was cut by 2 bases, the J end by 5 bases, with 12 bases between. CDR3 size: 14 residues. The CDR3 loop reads CASSQPGILYGYTF. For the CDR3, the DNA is TGCGCCAGCAGTCAACCCGGGATTTTGTATGGCTACACCTTC.

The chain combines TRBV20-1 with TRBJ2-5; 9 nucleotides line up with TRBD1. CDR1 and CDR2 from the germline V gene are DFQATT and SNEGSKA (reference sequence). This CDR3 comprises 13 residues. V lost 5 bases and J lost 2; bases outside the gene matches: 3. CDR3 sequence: CSADRGRQETQYF. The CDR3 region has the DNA TGCAGTGCTGACAGGGGGAGGCAAGAGACCCAGTACTTC.

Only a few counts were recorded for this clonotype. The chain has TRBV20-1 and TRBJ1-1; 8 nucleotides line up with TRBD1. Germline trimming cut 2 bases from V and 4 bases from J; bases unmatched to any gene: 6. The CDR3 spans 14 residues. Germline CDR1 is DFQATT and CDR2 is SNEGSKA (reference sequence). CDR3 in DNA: TGCAGTGCTAGAACGACAGGGGTGGGCACTGAAGCTTTCTTT. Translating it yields CSARTTGVGTEAFF.

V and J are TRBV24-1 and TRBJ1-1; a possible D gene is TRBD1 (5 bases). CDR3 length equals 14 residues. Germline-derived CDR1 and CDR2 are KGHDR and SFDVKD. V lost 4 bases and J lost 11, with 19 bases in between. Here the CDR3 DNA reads TGTGCCACCAGTGACCCATTCACAGGAAGCGGGGCTTTCTTT. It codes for CATSDPFTGSGAFF.

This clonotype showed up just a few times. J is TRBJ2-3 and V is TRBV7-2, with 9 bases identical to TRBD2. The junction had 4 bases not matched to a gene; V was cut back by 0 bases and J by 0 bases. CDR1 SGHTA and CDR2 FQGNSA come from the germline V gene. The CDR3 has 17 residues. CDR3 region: CASSLASSGASTDTQYF. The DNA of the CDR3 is TGTGCCAGCAGCTTAGCGTCTAGCGGGGCTAGCACAGATACGCAGTATTTT.

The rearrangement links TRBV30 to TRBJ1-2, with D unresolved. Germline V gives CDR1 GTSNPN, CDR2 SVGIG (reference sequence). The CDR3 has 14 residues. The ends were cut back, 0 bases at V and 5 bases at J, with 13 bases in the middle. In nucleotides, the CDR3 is TGTGCCTGGAGTGTACGCCTGGCCTCTTATGGCTACACCTTC. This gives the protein CAWSVRLASYGYTF.